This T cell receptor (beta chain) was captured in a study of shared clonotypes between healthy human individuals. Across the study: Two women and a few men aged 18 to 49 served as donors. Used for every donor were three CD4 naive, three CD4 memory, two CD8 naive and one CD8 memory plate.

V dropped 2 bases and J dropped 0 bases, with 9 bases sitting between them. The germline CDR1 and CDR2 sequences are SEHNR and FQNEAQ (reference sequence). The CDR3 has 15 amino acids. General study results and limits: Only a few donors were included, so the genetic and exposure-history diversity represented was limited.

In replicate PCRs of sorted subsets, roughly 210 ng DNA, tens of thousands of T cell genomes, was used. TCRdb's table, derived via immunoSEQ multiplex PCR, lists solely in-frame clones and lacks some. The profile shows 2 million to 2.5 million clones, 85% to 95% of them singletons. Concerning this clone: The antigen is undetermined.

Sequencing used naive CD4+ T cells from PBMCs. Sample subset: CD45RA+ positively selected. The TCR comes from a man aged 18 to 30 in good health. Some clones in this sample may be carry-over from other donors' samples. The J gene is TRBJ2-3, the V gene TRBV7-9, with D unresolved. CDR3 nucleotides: TGTGCCAGCAGCTTACGTAGGGCCAGCACAGATACGCAGTATTTT. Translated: CASSLRRASTDTQYF.